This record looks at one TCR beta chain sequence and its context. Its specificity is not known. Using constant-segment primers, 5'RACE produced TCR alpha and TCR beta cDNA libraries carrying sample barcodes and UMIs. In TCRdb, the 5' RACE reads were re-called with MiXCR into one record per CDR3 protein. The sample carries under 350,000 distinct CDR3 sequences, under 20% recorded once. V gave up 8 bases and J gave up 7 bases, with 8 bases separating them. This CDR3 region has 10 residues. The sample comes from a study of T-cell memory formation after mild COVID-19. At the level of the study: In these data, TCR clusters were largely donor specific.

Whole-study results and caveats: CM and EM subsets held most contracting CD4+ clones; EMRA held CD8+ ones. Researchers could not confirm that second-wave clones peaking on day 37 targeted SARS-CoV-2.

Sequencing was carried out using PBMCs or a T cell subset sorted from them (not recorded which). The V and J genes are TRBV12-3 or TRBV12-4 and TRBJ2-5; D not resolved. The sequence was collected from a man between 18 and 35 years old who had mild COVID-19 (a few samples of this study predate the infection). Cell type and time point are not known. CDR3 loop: CASGSGTQYF. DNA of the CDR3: TGTGCCAGCGGGTCAGGGACCCAGTACTTC.